One and the same sample provided the 5 T cell receptor beta chains below, sequenced in a study of T cells in Graves' hyperthyroidism and ophthalmopathy. Researchers amplified the TCR beta CDR3 regions from RNA transcripts. HTBI primers were the set used in a first-round RT-PCR of the TCR CDR3. In TCRdb, the multiplex PCR reads were re-called with MiXCR into one record per CDR3 protein. In the table there are about 290,000 distinct CDR3 sequences, around 15% of which are singletons. Sequencing input: blood. These receptor sequences come from a woman aged 40 to 50 with Graves' hyperthyroidism.

This clonotype was counted at least ten times. The chain is built from TRBV29-1 and TRBJ2-3, with a possible D match to TRBD2 (7 bases). The CDR3 consists of 16 residues. Between the trimmed V and J ends, which lost 1 base and 4 bases, there was a span of 18 bases. The V gene's germline CDR1 is SQVTM and CDR2 ANQGSEA. The chain's CDR3 is CSVEGGGGVSADTQYF. DNA of the CDR3: TGCAGCGTTGAAGGGGGGGGGGGCGTTAGTGCAGATACGCAGTATTTT.

This clonotype was detected only a few times. This chain links TRBV6-4 with TRBJ2-1; D is unclear. Trimming took 2 bases from V and 4 from J, leaving 12 bases between them. The CDR3 spans 15 residues. Germline CDR1 MRHNA, CDR2 SNTAGT. DNA for the CDR3: TGTGCCAGCAGTGACCAGGCGAGCGCGTACAATGAGCAGTTCTTC. As protein: CASSDQASAYNEQFF.

This clonotype was observed at least ten times. The chain joins TRBV24-1 to TRBJ2-2, with 14 bases lining up with TRBD2. This CDR3 spans 21 amino acids. CDR1 is KGHDR and CDR2 is SFDVKD in the germline V gene. The J segment lost 2 bases and the V segment lost 2 bases, leaving 12 bases of the junction unmatched. The chain's CDR3 is CATSDSSSGTSGSSNTGELFF. The CDR3 coding sequence is TGTGCCACCAGTGATTCTTCCTCCGGGACTAGCGGGAGCTCTAACACCGGGGAGCTGTTTTTT.

This clonotype occurred many times. The CDR3 here is CSVEGAQSGYTF. For the CDR3, the DNA is TGCAGCGTTGAAGGGGCGCAGAGTGGCTACACCTTC. The V and J genes are TRBV29-1 and TRBJ1-2, with D uncertain. CDR3 length: 12 residues. CDR1 is SQVTM, CDR2 ANQGSEA, per germline. The V end was cut by 1 base, the J end by 7 bases, with 10 bases between.

The chain couples TRBV4-2 to TRBJ2-7; the match to TRBD2 covers 8 bases. The V and J ends lost 4 bases and 4 bases, in that order; junction bases with no gene match: 3. CDR1 and CDR2 (germline): LGHNA, YNFKEQ. The CDR3 is 13 amino acids. CDR3 residues: CASSREREYEQYF. CDR3 sequence (DNA): TGTGCCAGCAGCCGGGAGCGGGAGTACGAGCAGTACTTC.